This TCR beta chain was sequenced in a study of CD8+ T cells in alopecia areata. Study as a whole: Twice daily, treated patients received 5 to 10 mg of oral tofacitinib. The study's findings and limits: Normal scalp had lower clonality than lesional scalp, with alopecia totalis/universalis lesions showing this most strongly.

Treatment: oral pan-JAK inhibitor, 5-10 mg twice daily. Worth noting for this clone: Its matching antigen is unknown.

This CDR3 contains 15 residues. Per germline, CDR1 LGHNA and CDR2 YSLEER. Trimming left V 0 bases short and J 2 bases short, with 10 bases between. RNA was isolated and reverse transcribed to cDNA, the sequencing template. Here immunoSEQ multiplex PCR was the method, and the copy in TCRdb shows in-frame clones only, minus some. The sample yields 110,000 to 150,000 clones, 45% to 60% seen once. The chain joins TRBV4-3 to TRBJ1-2; TRBD1 might be the D (5 bases). This sequence was found in a human donor with alopecia areata. Sequenced here: CD8+ T cells sorted from blood, sampled at week 4, from a patient treated with tofacitinib. Written as DNA, the CDR3 is TGCGCCAGCAGCCAAGATGTAGGGGAGAACTATGGCTACACCTTC. It translates to CASSQDVGENYGYTF.